This TCR beta chain originates from a study of T cells in localized non-small cell lung cancer. Study conclusions and caveats: Overall survival was longer when the density of T cells in the blood was higher.

TCRdb keeps only in-frame clones here, not all; method: immunoSEQ multiplex PCR. The sample has approximately 83,000 clones; 88% are singletons. Of note for this clone: What it recognizes is unknown.

Germline V lookup: CDR1 SGDLS, CDR2 YYNGEE. CDR3 size: 11 residues. The V gene end was trimmed by 3 bases and the J gene end by 14 bases; junction bases not matched to a gene: 4. This TCR was sampled from a woman between 35 and 70 years old with stage I squamous cell lung carcinoma. Sequenced material: peripheral blood, taken before any cancer treatment. The chain is built from TRBV9 and TRBJ1-3; 8 bases line up with TRBD1. The CDR3 sequence is CASSAGQGVYF. CDR3 bases: TGTGCCAGCAGCGCCGGACAGGGTGTATATTTT.